The 28 T cell receptor beta chains below were found in one sample sequenced in a study of blood T cells in healthy people across ages. Then a second PCR, running about 6 to 12 cycles, was carried out with a sample-barcoded 5' primer and a J-beta primer mix. In TCRdb, the 5' RACE reads were re-called with MiXCR into one record per CDR3 protein. Among some 860,000 distinct CDR3 sequences listed, more than 50% were seen once. Sequences were obtained from blood. Receptor source: a man aged 35-49 years in good health.

This clonotype was found many times. V and J are TRBV4-1 and TRBJ1-2; D uncertain. Trimming cost V 1 base and J 7 bases, with 7 bases left between them. The CDR3 consists of 12 residues. Germline CDR1 and CDR2: MGHRA and YSYEKL. CDR3 residues: CASSQVLGGYTF. The CDR3 DNA sequence: TGCGCCAGCAGCCAAGTTTTGGGTGGCTACACCTTC.

Details on this clonotype: Mismatch with germline at one junction end may stem from a read error. The chain couples TRBV6-6 to TRBJ2-7, with D possibly TRBD2 on 7 matching bases. The DNA end is a closer match to TRBJ2-5, so the J assignment may be wrong. CDR3 length: 13 residues. Germline loops: CDR1 MNHNY, CDR2 SVGAGI (reference sequence). The CDR3 spells CTSGAPGEETQYF. The CDR3 nucleotides are TGTACCAGCGGGGCGCCAGGGGAAGAGACCCAGTACTTC.

The chain couples TRBV4-3 to TRBJ2-7; D possibly matches TRBD1 or TRBD2 (6 bases each). Germline V gives CDR1 LGHNA, CDR2 YSLEER. V shed 4 bases and J shed 5 bases, with 18 bases lying between them. The CDR3 loop spans 15 amino acids. CDR3 sequence reads: CASSPGAGYRHEQYF. The CDR3 bases are TGCGCCAGCAGCCCGGGGGCAGGGTATAGGCACGAGCAGTACTTC.

The chain couples TRBV21-1 to TRBJ2-5; TRBD1, the table's D call, was not compared with the DNA. TRBV21-1 is a listed pseudogene. This CDR3 is built from 15 residues. The CDR3 region is CASSPRWGAQETQYF. Here the CDR3 DNA reads TGTGCCAGCAGCCCACGTTGGGGGGCGCAAGAGACCCAGTACTTC.

The CDR3 DNA sequence: TGTGCCAGCAGTGCGCAGGGGGAGTCCGGGGAGCTGTTTTTT. Translating it yields CASSAQGESGELFF. J is TRBJ2-2 and V is TRBV6-1; 7 bases align to TRBD1. This CDR3 region has 14 residues. Looked up from germline, CDR1 is MNHNS and CDR2 is SASEGT. J was trimmed by 6 bases and V by 4 bases; bases with no gene match: 5.

The sample holds many counts of this clonotype. A read error is possible here, since a much larger clone lies one base away. V and J are TRBV12-3 or TRBV12-4 and TRBJ2-7; maybe TRBD1 (6 bases). V gave up 8 bases and J gave up 2 bases, with 10 bases separating them. The CDR3 is 12 amino acids. CDR3 sequence reads: CASAQGPYEQYF. The DNA for the CDR3 is TGTGCCAGCGCTCAGGGGCCCTACGAGCAGTACTTC.

The V gene is TRBV20-1, the J gene TRBJ2-1; 14 bases agree with TRBD2. V dropped 5 bases and J dropped 9; count of bases not matched to a gene: 12. This CDR3 is built from 16 residues. Germline CDR1 reads DFQATT; CDR2 reads SNEGSKA (reference sequence). Here the CDR3 reads CSAHRLAGGPIGEQFF. The CDR3 DNA sequence: TGCAGTGCTCATAGACTAGCGGGAGGGCCTATTGGTGAGCAGTTCTTC.

The rearrangement joins TRBV12-3 or TRBV12-4 to TRBJ2-7; no firm D call. V was clipped by 3 bases and J by 2 bases, with 17 bases between them. The CDR3 totals 16 residues. CDR3 amino acids: CASSLNGQAPPYEQYF. The CDR3 DNA sequence: TGTGCCAGCAGTTTGAATGGCCAGGCGCCGCCCTACGAGCAGTACTTC.

V is TRBV27 and J is TRBJ2-7, with D perhaps matching TRBD1 (8 bases). The germline V gene has CDR1 MNHEY and CDR2 SMNVEV (reference sequence). The CDR3 totals 16 residues. Trimming took off 6 bases at V and 3 bases at J, with 21 bases between the two ends. The CDR3 is CASRLGGTGKNYEQYF. DNA of the CDR3: TGTGCCAGCAGATTGGGAGGGACAGGAAAAAACTACGAGCAGTACTTC.

This clonotype was counted once. The chain joins TRBV7-6 to TRBJ2-1; weak D call: TRBD2 (6 bases). V lost 5 bases, J lost 7 bases, and 12 bases lay in between. CDR3 size: 13 residues. Germline V gene data show CDR1 as SGHVS and CDR2 as FNYEAQ. The CDR3 loop is CASSTSSGNEQFF. In DNA, the CDR3 is TGTGCCAGCAGCACATCGAGCGGGAATGAGCAGTTCTTC.

This chain links TRBV28 with TRBJ2-7; 9 nucleotides agree with TRBD1. Trimming cost V 9 bases and J 6 bases; bases outside gene matches: 6. CDR1 MDHEN and CDR2 SYDVKM come from the germline V gene. The CDR3 sequence is 12 residues long. CDR3 in amino acids: CASGTGFFEQYF. The CDR3, as DNA: TGTGCCAGTGGGACAGGGTTTTTCGAGCAGTACTTC.

The chain combines TRBV15 with TRBJ1-1; weak D call: TRBD1 (6 bases). Germline CDR1 reads LNHNV; CDR2 reads YYDKDF (reference sequence). CDR3 length: 16 amino acids. V lost 1 base, J lost 3 bases, and 15 bases lay in between. The CDR3 spells CATSRGVGGMDTEAFF. CDR3 bases: TGTGCCACCAGCAGAGGCGTAGGGGGAATGGACACTGAAGCTTTCTTT.

This chain links TRBV5-5 with TRBJ1-5; 11 bases are shared with TRBD1. V gave up 5 bases and J gave up 0 bases; unmatched junction bases: 16. The CDR3 has 20 residues. Germline values: CDR1 SGHKS, CDR2 YYEKEE (reference sequence). The chain's CDR3 is CASRPKPGTGGGGSNQPQHF. CDR3 nucleotides: TGTGCCAGCAGACCCAAACCCGGGACAGGGGGAGGAGGTAGCAATCAGCCCCAGCATTTT.

The rearrangement links TRBV29-1 to TRBJ2-5; D is ambiguous. The germline V gene encodes CDR1 SQVTM and CDR2 ANQGSEA. The CDR3 is made up of 10 amino acids. V was trimmed by 7 bases and J by 11 bases, leaving 14 bases between them. Here the CDR3 reads CSAIDNEQYF. As DNA, the CDR3 is TGCAGCGCAATCGACAATGAGCAGTACTTC.

The CDR3 nucleotides are TGTGCCAGCAGTTCCGCCCCCAGGGGGTCCCCGAACACCGGGGAGCTGTTTTTT. This translates into CASSSAPRGSPNTGELFF. The chain uses TRBV12-3 or TRBV12-4 and TRBJ2-2, with 7 bases matching TRBD1. V dropped 4 bases and J dropped 0; count of bases not matched to a gene: 11. The CDR3 spans 18 residues.

This sequence joins TRBV27 and TRBJ2-3, with 12 positions matching TRBD2. CDR1 is MNHEY and CDR2 is SMNVEV in the germline V gene (reference sequence). The CDR3 runs to 19 residues. V lost 5 bases and J lost 1; bases outside the gene matches: 13. The CDR3, as DNA: TGTGCCAGCAGTCCCCCCGGACTAGCGGGGCCCCTTGGCACAGATACGCAGTATTTT. Translated: CASSPPGLAGPLGTDTQYF.

This clonotype was counted many times. The chain links TRBV28 to TRBJ1-2; D ambiguous. This CDR3 comprises 12 residues. Trimming removed 4 bases at V and 6 bases at J, with 9 bases between. The germline V gene has CDR1 MDHEN and CDR2 SYDVKM. CDR3 protein: CASSSNLDGYTF. The DNA of the CDR3 is TGTGCCAGCAGTTCGAATCTGGATGGCTACACCTTC.

The chain couples TRBV5-1 to TRBJ2-3; D is undetermined. This CDR3 spans 14 amino acids. V lost 0 bases and J 2 bases, leaving 7 bases between the germline ends. The germline CDR1 and CDR2 sequences are SGHRS and YFSETQ. The CDR3 DNA is TGCGCCAGCAGCTTGGTAGCCCCCACAGATACGCAGTATTTT. Its translation: CASSLVAPTDTQYF.

This clonotype was seen at least ten times. This chain joins TRBV13 and TRBJ2-5, with 8 bases lining up with TRBD2. After removal of 4 bases from V and 1 base from J, the junction contained 8 bases not matched to a gene. CDR1 PRHDT and CDR2 FYEKMQ come from the germline V gene (reference sequence). The CDR3 is made up of 16 amino acids. CDR3 amino acids: CASSSRLARGQETQYF. The CDR3 nucleotides are TGTGCCAGCAGCTCGAGACTAGCGAGGGGCCAAGAGACCCAGTACTTC.

The V call is TRBV27, the J call TRBJ2-1; TRBD2 aligns across 12 bases. The CDR3 is 14 residues long. The germline gives CDR1 MNHEY, CDR2 SMNVEV (reference sequence). Unmatched junction bases numbered 7, after V lost 2 bases and J lost 14 bases. CDR3 nucleotide sequence: TGTGCCAGCAGTTTAGGACTAGCGGGAACGGGGGAGTTCTTC. This translates into CASSLGLAGTGEFF.

Notes on this clonotype: One end of the junction varies from germline; a read error may be responsible. V is TRBV6-4 and J is TRBJ1-6, with 9 bases lining up with TRBD1. Germline V gene data show CDR1 as MRHNA and CDR2 as SNTAGT. The length of the CDR3 is 13 residues. The CDR3 here is CVSRDRDNSPLHF. DNA for the CDR3: TGTGTCAGCAGGGACAGGGATAATTCACCCCTCCACTTT.

This sequence joins TRBV12-3 or TRBV12-4 and TRBJ2-5, with D perhaps matching TRBD2 (6 bases). The CDR3 contains 16 residues. The V gene lost 3 bases and the J gene lost 5 bases, with 19 bases spanning the gap. The CDR3 loop reads CASSFGSGRIAETQYF. For the CDR3, the DNA is TGTGCCAGCAGTTTCGGTTCAGGGAGGATCGCGGAGACCCAGTACTTC.

This clonotype was detected a few times. The V call is TRBV4-1, the J call TRBJ2-1; no clear D. CDR1 is MGHRA and CDR2 is YSYEKL in the germline V gene. Trimming left V 2 bases short and J 4 bases short, with 6 bases between. This CDR3 is built from 13 residues. The CDR3 DNA sequence: TGCGCCAGCAGCCAAATGGGGTACAATGAGCAGTTCTTC. Its protein is CASSQMGYNEQFF.

V and J are TRBV28 and TRBJ1-2; D perhaps matches TRBD1 (6 bases). Per germline, CDR1 MDHEN and CDR2 SYDVKM. The CDR3 has 14 residues. V was cut by 2 bases and J by 2 bases, with 9 bases left in between. Written as DNA, the CDR3 is TGTGCCAGCAGTTTAAACAGGGTGAACTATGGCTACACCTTC. Its protein is CASSLNRVNYGYTF.

V is TRBV5-4 and J is TRBJ2-3; possibly TRBD2 for D (5 bases). The CDR3 has 15 amino acids. The V end was cut by 7 bases, the J end by 5 bases, with 20 bases between. Looked up from germline, CDR1 is SGHNT and CDR2 is YYREEE (reference sequence). CDR3 region: CASPAEGVGGDTQYF. The CDR3 coding sequence is TGTGCCAGCCCTGCTGAGGGAGTGGGCGGAGATACGCAGTATTTT.

This sequence joins TRBV11-3 and TRBJ2-7; D not resolved. V was trimmed by 8 bases and J by 7 bases, leaving 18 bases between them. In germline, CDR1 is SGHNT, CDR2 YENEEA. This CDR3 region has 13 residues. The CDR3 DNA is TGTGCCAGCGCTTGGACCCCAAAAGTAGAGCAGTACTTC. This sequence encodes CASAWTPKVEQYF. Filled out from reference TRBV11-3 and TRBJ2-7, the complete variable domain reads EAGVVQSPRYKIIEKKQPVAFWCNPISGHNTLYWYLQNLGQGPELLIRYENEEAVDDSQLPKDRFSAERLKGVDSTLKIQPAELGDSAVYLCASAWTPKVEQYFGPGTRLTVT.

V and J are TRBV5-1 and TRBJ2-5, with D perhaps matching TRBD2 (6 bases). The V and J ends lost 0 bases and 11 bases respectively, with 11 bases between them. Germline V lookup: CDR1 SGHRS, CDR2 YFSETQ. The CDR3 has 12 residues. The CDR3 DNA reads as TGCGCCAGCAGCTTGGCGACGGGAGAGCAGTACTTC. It encodes CASSLATGEQYF.

The chain joins TRBV24-1 to TRBJ2-1; 9 positions agree with TRBD2. CDR3 size: 14 residues. From germline, CDR1 is KGHDR and CDR2 SFDVKD. With V trimmed by 7 bases and J by 6 bases, 6 bases remained unmatched. The chain's CDR3 is CATSLAGPSNEQFF. In nucleotides, the CDR3 is TGTGCCACCAGCCTAGCGGGGCCCTCCAATGAGCAGTTCTTC.